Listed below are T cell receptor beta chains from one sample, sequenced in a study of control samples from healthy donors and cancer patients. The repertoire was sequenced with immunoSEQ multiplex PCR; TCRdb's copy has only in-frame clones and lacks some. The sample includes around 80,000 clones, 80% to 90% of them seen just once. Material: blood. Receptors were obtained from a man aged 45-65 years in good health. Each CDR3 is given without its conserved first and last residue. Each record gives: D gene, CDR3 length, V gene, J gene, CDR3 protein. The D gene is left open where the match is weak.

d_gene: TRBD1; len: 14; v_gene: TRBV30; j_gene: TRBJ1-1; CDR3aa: AWSGDRGLGNTEAF
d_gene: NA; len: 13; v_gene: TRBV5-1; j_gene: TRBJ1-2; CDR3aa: ASCNGGGQLYGYT
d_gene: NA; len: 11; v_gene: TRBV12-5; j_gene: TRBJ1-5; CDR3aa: ASGLVRWEPQH
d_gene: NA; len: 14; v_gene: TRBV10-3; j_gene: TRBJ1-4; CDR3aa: AISEKLGPLGEKLF
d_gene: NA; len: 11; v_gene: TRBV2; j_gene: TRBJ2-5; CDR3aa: ASSEEARETQY
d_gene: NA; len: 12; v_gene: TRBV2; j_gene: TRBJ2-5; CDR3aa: ASSERLAGETQY
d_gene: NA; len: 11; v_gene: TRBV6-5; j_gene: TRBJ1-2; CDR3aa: ASSSGINYGYT
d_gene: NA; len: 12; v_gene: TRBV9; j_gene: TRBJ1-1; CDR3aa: ASSADSGNTEAF
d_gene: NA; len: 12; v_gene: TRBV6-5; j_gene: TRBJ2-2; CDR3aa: ASSLQRMTGELF
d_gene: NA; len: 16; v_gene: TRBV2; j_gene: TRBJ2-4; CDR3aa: ASSVRGFGSGAKNIQY
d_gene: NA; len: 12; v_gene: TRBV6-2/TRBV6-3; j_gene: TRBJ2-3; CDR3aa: ASSFRLGGDTQY
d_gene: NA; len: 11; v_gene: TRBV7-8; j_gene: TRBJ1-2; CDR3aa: ASSLAAYYGYT
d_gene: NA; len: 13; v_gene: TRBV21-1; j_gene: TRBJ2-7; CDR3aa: ASSKESRGPQEQY
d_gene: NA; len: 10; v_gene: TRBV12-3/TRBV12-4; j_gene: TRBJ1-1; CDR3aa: ASSPGGGGAF